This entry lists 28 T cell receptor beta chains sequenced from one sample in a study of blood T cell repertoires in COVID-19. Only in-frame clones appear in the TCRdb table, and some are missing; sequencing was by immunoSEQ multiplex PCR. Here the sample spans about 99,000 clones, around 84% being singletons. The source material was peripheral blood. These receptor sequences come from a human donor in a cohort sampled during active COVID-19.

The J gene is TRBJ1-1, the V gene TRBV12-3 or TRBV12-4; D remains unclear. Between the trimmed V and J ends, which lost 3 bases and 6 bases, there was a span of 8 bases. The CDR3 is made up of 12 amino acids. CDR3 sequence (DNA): TGTGCCAGCAGTTTTATACGAGCTGAAGCTTTCTTT. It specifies CASSFIRAEAFF.

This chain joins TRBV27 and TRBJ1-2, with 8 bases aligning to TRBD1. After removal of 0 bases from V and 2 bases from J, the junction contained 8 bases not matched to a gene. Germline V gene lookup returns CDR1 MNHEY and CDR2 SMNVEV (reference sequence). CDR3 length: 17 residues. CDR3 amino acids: CASSLSRTGTANYGYTF. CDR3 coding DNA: TGTGCCAGCAGTTTATCCCGGACAGGGACTGCCAACTATGGCTACACCTTC.

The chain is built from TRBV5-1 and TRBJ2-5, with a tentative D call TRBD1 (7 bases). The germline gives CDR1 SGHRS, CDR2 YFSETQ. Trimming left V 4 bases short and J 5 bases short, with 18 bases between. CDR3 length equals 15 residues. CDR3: CASSLWTGGGETQYF. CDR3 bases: TGCGCCAGCAGCCTATGGACAGGAGGGGGCGAGACCCAGTACTTC.

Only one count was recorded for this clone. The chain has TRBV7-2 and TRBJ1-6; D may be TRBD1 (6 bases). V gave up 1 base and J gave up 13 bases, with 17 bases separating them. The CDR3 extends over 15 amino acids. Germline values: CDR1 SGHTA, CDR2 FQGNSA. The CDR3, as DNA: TGTGCCAGCAGCTTAGGGTGGGGCAGGGGAGATCCCCTCCACTTT. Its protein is CASSLGWGRGDPLHF.

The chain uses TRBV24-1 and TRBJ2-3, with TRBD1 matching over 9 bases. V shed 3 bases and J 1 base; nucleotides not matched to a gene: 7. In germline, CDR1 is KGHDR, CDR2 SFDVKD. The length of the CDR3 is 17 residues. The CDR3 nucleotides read TGTGCCACCAGTGATCCGGACAGGGGTGTCCGCACAGATACGCAGTATTTT. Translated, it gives CATSDPDRGVRTDTQYF.

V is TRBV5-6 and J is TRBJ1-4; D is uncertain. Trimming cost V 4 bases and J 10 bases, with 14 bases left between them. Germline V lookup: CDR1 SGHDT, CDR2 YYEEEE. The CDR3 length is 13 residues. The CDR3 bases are TGTGCCAGCAGCGGGCGCCAGTCCCTAAAACTGTTTTTT. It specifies CASSGRQSLKLFF.

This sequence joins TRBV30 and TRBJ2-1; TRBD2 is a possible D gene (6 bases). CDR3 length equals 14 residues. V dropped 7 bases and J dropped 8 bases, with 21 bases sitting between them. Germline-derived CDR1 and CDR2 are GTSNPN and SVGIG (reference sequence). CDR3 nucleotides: TGTGCCTCCACGCGATCGGGACTCACCTATGAGCAGTTCTTC. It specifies CASTRSGLTYEQFF.

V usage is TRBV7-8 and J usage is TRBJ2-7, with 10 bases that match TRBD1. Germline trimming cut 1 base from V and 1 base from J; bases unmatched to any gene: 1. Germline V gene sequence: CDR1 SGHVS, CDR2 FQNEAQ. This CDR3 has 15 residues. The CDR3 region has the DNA TGTGCCAGCAGCTTAGTGGGACAGGGGTCCTACGAGCAGTACTTC. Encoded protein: CASSLVGQGSYEQYF.

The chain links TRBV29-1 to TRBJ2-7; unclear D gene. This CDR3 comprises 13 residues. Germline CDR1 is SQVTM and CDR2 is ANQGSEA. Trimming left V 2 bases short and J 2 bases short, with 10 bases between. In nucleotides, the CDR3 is TGCAGCGTTGAATGGTCAGAAACCTACGAGCAGTACTTC. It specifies CSVEWSETYEQYF.

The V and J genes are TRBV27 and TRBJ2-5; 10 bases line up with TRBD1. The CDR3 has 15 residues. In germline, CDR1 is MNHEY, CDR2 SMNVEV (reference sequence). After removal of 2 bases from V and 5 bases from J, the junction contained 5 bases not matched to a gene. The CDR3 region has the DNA TGTGCCAGCAGTTTAGACAGGGGGCGCAGGGAGACCCAGTACTTC. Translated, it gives CASSLDRGRRETQYF.

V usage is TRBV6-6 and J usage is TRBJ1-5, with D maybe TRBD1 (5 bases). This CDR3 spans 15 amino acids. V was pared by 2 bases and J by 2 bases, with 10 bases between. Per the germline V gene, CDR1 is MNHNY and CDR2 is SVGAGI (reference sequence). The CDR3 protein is CASSYRPGGNQPQHF. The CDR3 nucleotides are TGTGCCAGCAGTTACCGACCGGGGGGCAATCAGCCCCAGCATTTT.

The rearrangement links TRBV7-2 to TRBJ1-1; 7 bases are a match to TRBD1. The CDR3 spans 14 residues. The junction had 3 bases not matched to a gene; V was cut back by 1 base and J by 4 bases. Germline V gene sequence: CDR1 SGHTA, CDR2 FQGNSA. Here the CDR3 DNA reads TGTGCCAGCAGCTTAGATGAGGGGGCCACTGAAGCTTTCTTT. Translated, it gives CASSLDEGATEAFF.

The CDR3 region is CAISESRGRTEAFF. Written as DNA, the CDR3 is TGTGCCATCAGTGAGTCTAGGGGTCGAACTGAAGCTTTCTTT. The J gene is TRBJ1-1, the V gene TRBV10-3; a possible D gene is TRBD1 (5 bases). The germline V gene encodes CDR1 ENHRY and CDR2 SYGVKD. The CDR3 runs 14 residues. V was pared by 0 bases and J by 5 bases, with 10 bases between.

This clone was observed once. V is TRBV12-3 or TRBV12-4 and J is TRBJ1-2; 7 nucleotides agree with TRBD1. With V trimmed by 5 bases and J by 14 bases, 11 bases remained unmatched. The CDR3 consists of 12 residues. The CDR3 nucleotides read TGTGCCAGCAGTCCGCGACAGGGCGAGATTACCTTC. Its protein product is CASSPRQGEITF.

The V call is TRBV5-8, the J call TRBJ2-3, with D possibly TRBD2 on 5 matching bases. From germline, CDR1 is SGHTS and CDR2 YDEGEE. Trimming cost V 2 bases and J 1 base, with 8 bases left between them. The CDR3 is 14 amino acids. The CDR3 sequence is CASSFGVRTDTQYF. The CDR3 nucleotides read TGTGCCAGCAGCTTCGGGGTTCGCACAGATACGCAGTATTTT.

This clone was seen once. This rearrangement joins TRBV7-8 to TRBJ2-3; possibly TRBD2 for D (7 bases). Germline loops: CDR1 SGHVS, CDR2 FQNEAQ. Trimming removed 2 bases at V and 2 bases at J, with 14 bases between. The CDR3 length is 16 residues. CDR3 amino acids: CASSLSGGGLTDTQYF. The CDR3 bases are TGTGCCAGCAGCTTATCCGGCGGGGGCCTCACAGATACGCAGTATTTT.

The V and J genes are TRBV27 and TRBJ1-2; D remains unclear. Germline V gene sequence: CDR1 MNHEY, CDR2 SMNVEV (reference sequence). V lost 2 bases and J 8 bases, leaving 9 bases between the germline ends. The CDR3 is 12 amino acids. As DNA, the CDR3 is TGTGCCAGCAGTTTAGGAGGGAAAGGCTACACCTTC. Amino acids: CASSLGGKGYTF.

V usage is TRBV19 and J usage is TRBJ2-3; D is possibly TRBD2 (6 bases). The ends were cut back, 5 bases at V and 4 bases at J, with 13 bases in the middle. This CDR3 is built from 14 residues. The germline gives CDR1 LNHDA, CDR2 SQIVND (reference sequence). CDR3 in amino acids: CASSWQGGADTQYF. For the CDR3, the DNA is TGTGCCAGTAGTTGGCAGGGCGGGGCAGATACGCAGTATTTT.

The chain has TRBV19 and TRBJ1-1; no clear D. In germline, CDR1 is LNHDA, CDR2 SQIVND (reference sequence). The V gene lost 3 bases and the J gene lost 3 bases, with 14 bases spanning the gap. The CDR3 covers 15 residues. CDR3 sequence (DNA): TGTGCCAGTAGTATCGGGCAGGCCGGGGACACTGAAGCTTTCTTT. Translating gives CASSIGQAGDTEAFF.

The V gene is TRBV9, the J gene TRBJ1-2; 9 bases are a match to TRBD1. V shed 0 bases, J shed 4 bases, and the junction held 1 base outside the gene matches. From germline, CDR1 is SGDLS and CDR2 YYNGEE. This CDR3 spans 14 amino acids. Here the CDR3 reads CASSVGDRAYGYTF. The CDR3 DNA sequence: TGTGCCAGCAGCGTAGGGGACAGGGCCTATGGCTACACCTTC.

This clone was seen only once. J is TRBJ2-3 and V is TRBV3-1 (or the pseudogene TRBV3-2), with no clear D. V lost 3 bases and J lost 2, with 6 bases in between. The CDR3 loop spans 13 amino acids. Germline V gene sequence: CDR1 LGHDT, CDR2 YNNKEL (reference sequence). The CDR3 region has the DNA TGTGCCAGCAGCCATAGAAACACAGATACGCAGTATTTT. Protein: CASSHRNTDTQYF.

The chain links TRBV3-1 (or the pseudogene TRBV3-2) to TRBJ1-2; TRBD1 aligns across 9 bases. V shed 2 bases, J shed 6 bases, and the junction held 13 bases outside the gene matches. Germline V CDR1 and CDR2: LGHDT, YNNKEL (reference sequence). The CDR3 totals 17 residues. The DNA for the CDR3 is TGTGCCAGCAGCCAACGTAGGACAGGGGAGTTGGTAAATGGCTACACCTTC. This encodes CASSQRRTGELVNGYTF.

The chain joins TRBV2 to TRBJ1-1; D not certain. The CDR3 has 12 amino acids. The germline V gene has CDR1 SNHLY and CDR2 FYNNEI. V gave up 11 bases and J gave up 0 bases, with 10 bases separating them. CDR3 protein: CAGETVNTEAFF. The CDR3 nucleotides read TGTGCCGGGGAGACGGTGAACACTGAAGCTTTCTTT.

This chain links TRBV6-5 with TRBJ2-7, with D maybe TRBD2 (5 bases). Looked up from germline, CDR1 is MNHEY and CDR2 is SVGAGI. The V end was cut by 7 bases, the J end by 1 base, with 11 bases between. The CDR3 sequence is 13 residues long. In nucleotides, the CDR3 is TGTGCCAGCAATCCCAGCGGATCCTACGAGCAGTACTTC. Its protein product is CASNPSGSYEQYF.

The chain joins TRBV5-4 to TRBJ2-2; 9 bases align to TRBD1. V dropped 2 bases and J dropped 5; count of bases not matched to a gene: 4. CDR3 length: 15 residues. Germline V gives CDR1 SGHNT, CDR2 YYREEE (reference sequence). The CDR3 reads CASSLQGAQTGELFF. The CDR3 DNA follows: TGTGCCAGCAGCTTACAGGGGGCGCAGACCGGGGAGCTGTTTTTT.

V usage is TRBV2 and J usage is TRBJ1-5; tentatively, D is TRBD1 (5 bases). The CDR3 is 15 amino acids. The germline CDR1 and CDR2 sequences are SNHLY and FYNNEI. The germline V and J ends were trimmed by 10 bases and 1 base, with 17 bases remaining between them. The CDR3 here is CATQGQGTSNQPQHF. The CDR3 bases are TGTGCCACGCAAGGTCAGGGTACCAGCAATCAGCCCCAGCATTTT.

CDR3 in amino acids: CASSQQDRVSGYTF. As DNA, the CDR3 is TGTGCCAGCAGCCAACAAGACAGGGTCTCTGGCTACACCTTC. The rearrangement links TRBV3-1 (or the pseudogene TRBV3-2) to TRBJ1-2, with 7 bases matching TRBD1. With 2 bases clipped from V and 7 bases from J, the junction kept 7 bases outside the gene matches. This CDR3 spans 14 amino acids. CDR1 is LGHDT, CDR2 YNNKEL, per germline (reference sequence).

CDR3 bases: TGCGCCAGCAGCTTGCGATCAGGCGGGTATGGCTACACCTTC. It is translated as CASSLRSGGYGYTF. The chain recombines TRBV5-1 with TRBJ1-2; no firm D call. V gave up 1 base and J gave up 5 bases, with 12 bases separating them. Germline CDR1 reads SGHRS; CDR2 reads YFSETQ. The CDR3 has 14 residues.